This T cell receptor beta chain was sequenced during a study of CD8 T cells in ankylosing spondylitis. The study's findings and limits: Reported data indicate significant enrichment of disease-linked clones within matched ankylosing spondylitis synovial fluid. Some motif variants were previously reported in reactive arthritis synovial fluid and blood. Made up of 7 to 9 highly homologous variants, a TCR beta motif appeared characteristic of ankylosing spondylitis blood.

This clonotype was seen repeatedly, ten times or more. The antigen is unknown. With molecular barcodes, quantitative 5'-RACE was used to make the TCR beta libraries. One entry per CDR3 protein results from TCRdb running MiXCR on the 5' RACE reads. Of around 120,000 distinct CDR3 sequences detected, roughly 9% appear once; the ten largest clones hold more than 3%. Germline lookup yields CDR1 LGHNA and CDR2 YNFKEQ. The CDR3 has 13 amino acids. The germline V and J ends were trimmed by 0 bases and 7 bases, with 8 bases remaining between them. The chain couples TRBV4-2 to TRBJ2-3, with D perhaps TRBD1 (5 bases). This TCR was sampled from a male donor with ankylosing spondylitis or in good health (not recorded which). The specimen was blood, either unsorted or a sorted T cell fraction (not recorded which). The CDR3 DNA sequence: TGTGCCAGCAGCCAAGAGAAGGGGAATACGCAGTATTTT. Translated, it gives CASSQEKGNTQYF.